The clone carrying this T cell receptor (beta chain) was seen at least ten times. Antigen unknown. The library came from three nested PCR rounds adapted from ARM-PCR protocols. TCRdb recomputed calls from the multiplex PCR reads with MiXCR, one row per CDR3 protein. The sample consists of 45,000 to 65,000 distinct CDR3 sequences, 74% of them appearing once. The template was RNA from unsorted bulk tissue. Distant lung tissue was collected more than 3 cm away from the tumor edge. The CDR3 extends over 15 amino acids. V was trimmed by 0 bases and J by 7 bases, leaving 12 bases between them. The germline V gene has CDR1 MGHRA and CDR2 YSYEKL. The data were taken from a study of tumor and adjacent non-tumor tissue in lung cancer. About the study: Histology: around twelve adenocarcinoma, 2 squamous cell carcinoma, 1 small cell lung cancer.

General study findings and limits: Tumor repertoires had a smaller top 100 clone share than normal lung.

This sequence originates from a woman aged 55 to 70 with non-small cell lung cancer. The sample consisted of distant non-tumor lung tissue. The V and J genes are TRBV4-1 and TRBJ1-4; tentative D call: TRBD1 (5 bases). This CDR3 is CASSQERGGFEKLFF. DNA for the CDR3: TGCGCCAGCAGCCAAGAACGGGGGGGTTTTGAAAAACTGTTTTTT.